This T cell receptor (beta chain) was captured in a study of cytomegalovirus exposure and HLA in healthy donors. General observations from the study: A list of roughly 180 TCR beta chains associated with cytomegalovirus was given. In a later analysis, compared with equally common non-associated chains, HLA-associated beta chains were more expanded. Researchers reported from a later analysis that most CMV-associated TCR beta chains appeared HLA-restricted. Most observed TCR sequences were rare, whereas some public TCRs were detected in many donors.

The PCR had 60 Vbeta and 13 Jbeta primers. Produced via immunoSEQ multiplex PCR; TCRdb's table is partial and in-frame only. The sample has roughly 140,000 clones, 82% seen once. As concerns this clone: What it recognizes is unknown.

V shed 7 bases and J shed 4 bases, with 13 bases lying between them. CDR3 length equals 13 residues. CDR1 and CDR2 from the germline V gene are MNHEY and SVGAGI. The rearrangement joins TRBV6-5 to TRBJ1-2, with a weak D call TRBD1 (6 bases). This receptor was obtained from a male donor in good health and CMV-seronegative. The source material was PBMCs. CDR3 in amino acids: CASTGAQSYGYTF. The DNA of the CDR3 is TGTGCCAGCACAGGGGCGCAGAGCTATGGCTACACCTTC.